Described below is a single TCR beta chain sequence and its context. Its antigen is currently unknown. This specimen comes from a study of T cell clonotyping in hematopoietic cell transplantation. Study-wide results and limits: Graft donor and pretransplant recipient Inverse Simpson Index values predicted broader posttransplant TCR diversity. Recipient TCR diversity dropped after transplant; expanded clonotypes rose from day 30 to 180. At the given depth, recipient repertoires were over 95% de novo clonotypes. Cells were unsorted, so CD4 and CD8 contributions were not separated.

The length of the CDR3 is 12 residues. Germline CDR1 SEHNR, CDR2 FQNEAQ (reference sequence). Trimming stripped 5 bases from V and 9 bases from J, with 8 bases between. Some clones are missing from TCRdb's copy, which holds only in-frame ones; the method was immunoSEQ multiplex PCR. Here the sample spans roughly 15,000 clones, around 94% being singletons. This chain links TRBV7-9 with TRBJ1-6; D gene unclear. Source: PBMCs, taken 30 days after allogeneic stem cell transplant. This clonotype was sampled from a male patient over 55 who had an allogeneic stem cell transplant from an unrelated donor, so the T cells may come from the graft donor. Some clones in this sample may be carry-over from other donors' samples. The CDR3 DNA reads TGTGCCAGCAGCCCGGTTGGTTCACCCCTCCACTTT. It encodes CASSPVGSPLHF.